The 9 T cell receptor beta chains below come from one sample, sequenced in a study of blood T cell repertoires in COVID-19. Profiling relied on immunoSEQ multiplex PCR, and the TCRdb table lists in-frame clones only, not all of them. The data hold about 160,000 clones, with 75% to 90% observed a single time. Sequencing input: peripheral blood. Every receptor here comes from a human donor with acute or convalescent COVID-19. The donor label of this sample is uncertain.

The rearrangement links TRBV27 to TRBJ1-2; 10 nucleotides align to TRBD1. The length of the CDR3 is 14 residues. Germline assignment: CDR1 MNHEY and CDR2 SMNVEV (reference sequence). With V trimmed by 6 bases and J by 3 bases, 4 bases remained unmatched. This CDR3 is CASRRQGADYGYTF. The CDR3 DNA follows: TGTGCCAGCAGGCGACAGGGGGCGGACTATGGCTACACCTTC.

The rearrangement joins TRBV11-3 to TRBJ1-1, with D uncertain. The V end lost 2 bases, the J end lost 5 bases, and 15 bases lay between the germline ends. Germline V CDR1 and CDR2: SGHNT, YENEEA. CDR3 length: 15 residues. The CDR3 region has the DNA TGTGCCAGCAGCTTATCGGGTGGGAGAGGGACTGAAGCTTTCTTT. Translating it yields CASSLSGGRGTEAFF.

The chain has TRBV7-3 and TRBJ2-1, with 10 bases that match TRBD2. This CDR3 contains 18 residues. Germline trimming cut 2 bases from V and 4 bases from J; bases unmatched to any gene: 11. Germline CDR1 SGHTA, CDR2 FQGTGA. In DNA form, the CDR3 reads TGTGCCAGCAGCTTACAGCGGGGGGGCCTAGTTGGTTACAATGAGCAGTTCTTC. Translating gives CASSLQRGGLVGYNEQFF.

The genes are TRBV7-2 and TRBJ1-6, with D uncertain. V lost 5 bases, J lost 0 bases, and 8 bases lay in between. In germline, CDR1 is SGHTA, CDR2 FQGNSA. The CDR3 runs to 15 residues. The CDR3 region has the DNA TGTGCCAGCAGCAAGGACTCCTCCTATAATTCACCCCTCCACTTT. This codes for CASSKDSSYNSPLHF.

The rearrangement links TRBV5-6 to TRBJ1-2; D remains unclear. The CDR3 spans 15 residues. V was pared by 0 bases and J by 4 bases, with 13 bases between. Per the germline V gene, CDR1 is SGHDT and CDR2 is YYEEEE. For the CDR3, the DNA is TGTGCCAGCAGCTTGGGACGGATGGGCCCCTATGGCTACACCTTC. Translation: CASSLGRMGPYGYTF.

The V and J genes are TRBV2 and TRBJ1-5; no firm D call. Trimming took 11 bases from V and 6 from J, leaving 20 bases between them. This CDR3 is built from 14 residues. Germline V gives CDR1 SNHLY, CDR2 FYNNEI. The chain's CDR3 is CAASRGQDGQPQHF. DNA for the CDR3: TGTGCCGCGTCACGCGGGCAGGACGGTCAGCCCCAGCATTTT.

This clone was found once. This chain connects TRBV7-2 to TRBJ1-5; D is perhaps TRBD1 (5 bases). This CDR3 contains 15 residues. Germline loops: CDR1 SGHTA, CDR2 FQGNSA. Trimming stripped 5 bases from V and 2 bases from J, with 13 bases between. CDR3 DNA sequence: TGTGCCAGCAGCCCCGGGGGAGGTGGCAATCAGCCCCAGCATTTT. It yields the protein CASSPGGGGNQPQHF.

This clone has only a few counts. The chain combines TRBV9 with TRBJ1-1; D call uncertain. Trimming removed 0 bases at V and 5 bases at J, with 11 bases between. Germline loops: CDR1 SGDLS, CDR2 YYNGEE. This CDR3 spans 14 amino acids. In nucleotides, the CDR3 is TGTGCCAGCAGCGTAGAACCCCAGTGGACTGAAGCTTTCTTT. It specifies CASSVEPQWTEAFF.

V and J are TRBV19 and TRBJ2-3; the match to TRBD1 covers 9 bases. The V gene end was trimmed by 6 bases and the J gene end by 1 base; junction bases not matched to a gene: 5. Germline CDR1 is LNHDA and CDR2 is SQIVND (reference sequence). The CDR3 totals 15 residues. The CDR3 bases are TGTGCCAGTAGGGACAGGGGACGGGGCACAGATACGCAGTATTTT. The encoded protein is CASRDRGRGTDTQYF. The full variable domain, rest sourced from reference TRBV19 and TRBJ2-3, is DGGITQSPKYLFRKEGQNVTLSCEQNLNHDAMYWYRQDPGQGLRLIYYSQIVNDFQKGDIAEGYSVSREKKESFPLTVTSAQKNPTAFYLCASRDRGRGTDTQYFGPGTRLTVL.